Below, 9 T cell receptor beta chains from the same sample are listed, as sequenced in a study of vaccination effects on CD4 cells after COVID-19. With the ViraFEST assay, the study expanded antigen-specific CD4+ T cells using viral peptide pools, then sequenced them. Isolating CD4+ T cells followed about 10 days of culture. Vaccine administered to participants consisted of two doses of either BNT162b2 or mRNA-1273. These receptors' targets are unknown. Some clones are missing from TCRdb's copy, which holds only in-frame ones; the method was immunoSEQ multiplex PCR. The data contain 20,000 to 30,000 clones, under 80% of them singletons. Here the sequenced sample was CD4+ T cells from PBMCs cultured with HCoV-NL63 spike peptides, taken after COVID-19 vaccination. The receptors shown here come from a human donor who received a COVID-19 vaccine.

The sample holds many counts of this clone. V gene TRBV6-6 combines with J gene TRBJ1-2; 7 bases are shared with TRBD1. V lost 6 bases, J lost 8 bases, and 18 bases stayed unmatched. The length of the CDR3 is 16 residues. The germline CDR1 and CDR2 sequences are MNHNY and SVGAGI (reference sequence). The CDR3 protein is CASSLSTGLGLGGYTF. The DNA for the CDR3 is TGTGCCAGCAGCCTGTCGACAGGGCTGGGTTTGGGAGGCTACACCTTC.

The chain employs TRBV4-2 and TRBJ1-2, with D unresolved. The germline V gene has CDR1 LGHNA and CDR2 YNFKEQ. The CDR3 totals 14 residues. The V and J ends lost 1 base and 2 bases respectively, with 8 bases between them. CDR3 DNA: TGTGCCAGCAGCCAAGTGGCCGGGAACTATGGCTACACCTTC. Encoded protein: CASSQVAGNYGYTF.

V and J are TRBV27 and TRBJ2-7, with a weak D call TRBD2 (7 bases). Trimming took 6 bases from V and 2 from J, leaving 14 bases between them. Germline V gene data show CDR1 as MNHEY and CDR2 as SMNVEV (reference sequence). The CDR3 length is 14 residues. The CDR3 DNA follows: TGTGCCAGCAGGAAGCGGGACACAACCTACGAGCAGTACTTC. The encoded protein is CASRKRDTTYEQYF.

This chain joins TRBV23-1 and TRBJ1-2, with a tentative D call TRBD1 (5 bases). TRBV23-1 is an ORF, with its function uncertain. V was clipped by 8 bases and J by 4 bases, with 17 bases between them. The CDR3 totals 14 residues. The CDR3 DNA reads TGCGCCAGCGCCGGCAGGGACTGTTGCTATGGCTACACCTTC. Translating gives CASAGRDCCYGYTF.

CDR3 in amino acids: CASSLGQGMNTEAFF. The CDR3 bases are TGTGCCAGCAGCTTAGGGCAGGGGATGAACACTGAAGCTTTCTTT. The rearrangement joins TRBV7-9 to TRBJ1-1, with TRBD1 as a possible D gene (6 bases). The CDR3 totals 15 residues. Germline CDR1 and CDR2: SEHNR and FQNEAQ (reference sequence). V was shortened by 1 base and J by 0 bases, with 9 bases between the two germline ends.

The genes are TRBV6-4 and TRBJ2-5; no clear D gene. This CDR3 spans 13 amino acids. CDR1 is MRHNA and CDR2 is SNTAGT in the germline V gene. The V end was cut by 4 bases, the J end by 5 bases, with 11 bases between. The CDR3 sequence is CASSVLPGETQYF. The CDR3 bases are TGTGCCAGCAGTGTCCTCCCTGGGGAGACCCAGTACTTC.

This clone was detected only once. The rearrangement uses TRBV3-1 (or the pseudogene TRBV3-2) and TRBJ1-4; possible D gene TRBD1, 5 bases. Deletions cut 4 bases from V and 4 bases from J, with 10 bases between. The CDR3 loop spans 14 amino acids. CDR1 LGHDT and CDR2 YNNKEL come from the germline V gene (reference sequence). CDR3 sequence (DNA): TGTGCCAGCAGCCCACGGGGGTTTAATGAAAAACTGTTTTTT. Translating it yields CASSPRGFNEKLFF.

This chain uses TRBV9 with TRBJ2-5, with TRBD1 identical over 7 bases. This CDR3 has 16 amino acids. Germline V CDR1 and CDR2: SGDLS, YYNGEE. The J segment lost 5 bases and the V segment lost 0 bases, leaving 10 bases of the junction unmatched. CDR3 sequence: CASSVATGDRAETQYF. DNA for the CDR3: TGTGCCAGCAGCGTAGCTACAGGCGACAGGGCGGAGACCCAGTACTTC. Variable domain in full (rest from reference TRBV9 and TRBJ2-5): DSGVTQTPKHLITATGQRVTLRCSPRSGDLSVYWYQQSLDQGLQFLIQYYNGEERAKGNILERFSAQQFPDLHSELNLSSLELGDSALYFCASSVATGDRAETQYFGPGTRLLVL.

The chain is built from TRBV19 and TRBJ1-5, with 10 positions matching TRBD1. CDR3 length: 16 residues. CDR1 and CDR2 from the germline V gene are LNHDA and SQIVND (reference sequence). The trim removed 5 bases at V and 6 bases at J, leaving 10 bases unmatched. CDR3 nucleotide sequence: TGTGCCAGTAGTCCGTTGACAGGGGGCGCCGGTCAGCCCCAGCATTTT. Translating gives CASSPLTGGAGQPQHF.